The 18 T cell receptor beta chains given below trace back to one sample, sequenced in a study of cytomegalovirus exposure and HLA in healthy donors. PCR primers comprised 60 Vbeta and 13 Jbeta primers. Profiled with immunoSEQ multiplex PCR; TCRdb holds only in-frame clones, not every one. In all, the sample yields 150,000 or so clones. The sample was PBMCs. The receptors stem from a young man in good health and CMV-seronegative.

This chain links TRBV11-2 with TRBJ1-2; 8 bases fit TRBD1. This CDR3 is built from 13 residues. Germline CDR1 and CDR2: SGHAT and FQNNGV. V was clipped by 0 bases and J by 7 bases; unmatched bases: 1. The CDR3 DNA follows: TGTGCCAGCAGCTTAGACAGGGGGCCTGGCTACACCTTC. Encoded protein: CASSLDRGPGYTF.

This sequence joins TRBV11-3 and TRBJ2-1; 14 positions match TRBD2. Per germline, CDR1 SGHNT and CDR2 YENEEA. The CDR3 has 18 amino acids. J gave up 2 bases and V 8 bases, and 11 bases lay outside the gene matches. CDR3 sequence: CASGSGLAGEAAYNEQFF. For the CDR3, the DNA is TGTGCCAGCGGGTCGGGACTAGCGGGAGAGGCGGCCTACAATGAGCAGTTCTTC. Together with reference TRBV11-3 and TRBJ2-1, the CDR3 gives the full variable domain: EAGVVQSPRYKIIEKKQPVAFWCNPISGHNTLYWYLQNLGQGPELLIRYENEEAVDDSQLPKDRFSAERLKGVDSTLKIQPAELGDSAVYLCASGSGLAGEAAYNEQFFGPGTRLTVL.

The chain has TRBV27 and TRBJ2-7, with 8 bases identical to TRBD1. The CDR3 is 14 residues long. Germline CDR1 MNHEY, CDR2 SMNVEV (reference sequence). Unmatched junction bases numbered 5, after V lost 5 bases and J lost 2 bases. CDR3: CASSPWTGPYEQYF. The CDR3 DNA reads TGTGCCAGCAGTCCATGGACAGGGCCCTACGAGCAGTACTTC.

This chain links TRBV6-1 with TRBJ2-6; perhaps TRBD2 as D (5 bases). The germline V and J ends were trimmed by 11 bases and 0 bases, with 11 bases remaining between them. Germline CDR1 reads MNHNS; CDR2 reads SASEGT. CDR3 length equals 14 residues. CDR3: CASRRDSGANVLTF. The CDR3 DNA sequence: TGTGCCTCACGACGGGACTCTGGGGCCAACGTCCTGACTTTC.

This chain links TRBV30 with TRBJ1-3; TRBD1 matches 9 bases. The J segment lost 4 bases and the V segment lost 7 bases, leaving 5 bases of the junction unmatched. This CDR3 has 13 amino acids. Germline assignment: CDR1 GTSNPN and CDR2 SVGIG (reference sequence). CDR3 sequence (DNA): TGTGCCTCCGCGGGACAGGGAGGAAACACCATATATTTT. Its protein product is CASAGQGGNTIYF.

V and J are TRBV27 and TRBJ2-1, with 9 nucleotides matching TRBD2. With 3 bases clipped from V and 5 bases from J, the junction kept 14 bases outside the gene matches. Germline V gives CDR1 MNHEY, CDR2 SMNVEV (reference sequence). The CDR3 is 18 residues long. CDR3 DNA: TGTGCCAGCAGTTTGGTCCCTAGCGGGACCTTGGGGAACAATGAGCAGTTCTTC. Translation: CASSLVPSGTLGNNEQFF.

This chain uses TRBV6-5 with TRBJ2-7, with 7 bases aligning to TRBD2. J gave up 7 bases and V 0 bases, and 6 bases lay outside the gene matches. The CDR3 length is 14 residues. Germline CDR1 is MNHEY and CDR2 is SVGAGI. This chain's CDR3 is CASSYSAGAGEQYF. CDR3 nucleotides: TGTGCCAGCAGTTACTCGGCAGGAGCGGGGGAGCAGTACTTC.

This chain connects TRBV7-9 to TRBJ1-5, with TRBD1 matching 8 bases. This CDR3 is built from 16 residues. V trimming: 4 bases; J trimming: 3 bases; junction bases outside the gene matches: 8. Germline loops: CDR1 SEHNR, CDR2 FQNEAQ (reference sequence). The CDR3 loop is CASSSWTGSYNQPQHF. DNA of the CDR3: TGTGCCAGCAGCTCATGGACAGGGAGTTACAATCAGCCCCAGCATTTT.

CDR3 loop: CASSTRLGSYNSPLHF. The CDR3, as DNA: TGTGCCAGCAGCACCCGACTGGGCTCCTATAATTCACCCCTCCACTTT. The chain employs TRBV11-1 and TRBJ1-6, with unresolved D. Trimming cost V 5 bases and J 0 bases, with 11 bases left between them. Germline assignment: CDR1 SGHAT and CDR2 FQDESV (reference sequence). This CDR3 region has 16 residues.

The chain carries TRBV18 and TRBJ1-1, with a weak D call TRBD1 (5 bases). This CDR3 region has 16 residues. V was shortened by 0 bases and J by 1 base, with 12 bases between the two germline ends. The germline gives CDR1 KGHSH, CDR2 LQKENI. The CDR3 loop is CASSPPWARANTEAFF. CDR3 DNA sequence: TGTGCCAGCTCACCACCGTGGGCCAGGGCGAACACTGAAGCTTTCTTT.

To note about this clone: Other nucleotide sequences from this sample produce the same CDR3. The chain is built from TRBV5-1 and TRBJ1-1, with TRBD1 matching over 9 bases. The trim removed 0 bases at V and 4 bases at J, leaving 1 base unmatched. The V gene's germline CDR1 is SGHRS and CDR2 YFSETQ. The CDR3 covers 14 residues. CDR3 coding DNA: TGCGCCAGCAGCTTGGGACAGGGGGGCACTGAAGCTTTCTTT. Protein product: CASSLGQGGTEAFF. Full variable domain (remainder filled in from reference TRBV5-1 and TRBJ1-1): KAGVTQTPRYLIKTRGQQVTLSCSPISGHRSVSWYQQTPGQGLQFLFEYFSETQRNKGNFPGRFSGRQFSNSRSEMNVSTLELGDSALYLCASSLGQGGTEAFFGQGTRLTVV.

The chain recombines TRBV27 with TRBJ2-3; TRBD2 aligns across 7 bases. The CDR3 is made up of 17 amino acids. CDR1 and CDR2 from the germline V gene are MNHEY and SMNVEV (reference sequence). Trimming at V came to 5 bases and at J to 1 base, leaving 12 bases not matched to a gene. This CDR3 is CASSPPFGREGTDTQYF. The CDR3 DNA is TGTGCCAGCAGTCCTCCTTTCGGTCGGGAGGGCACAGATACGCAGTATTTT.

The CDR3 sequence is CASSLRQGSTYEQYF. DNA for the CDR3: TGTGCCAGCAGTCTCCGACAGGGGTCAACCTACGAGCAGTACTTC. V and J are TRBV28 and TRBJ2-7; 8 positions agree with TRBD1. There are 15 residues in the CDR3. The V segment lost 5 bases and the J segment 2 bases; nucleotides outside the gene matches: 8. Germline CDR1 reads MDHEN; CDR2 reads SYDVKM.

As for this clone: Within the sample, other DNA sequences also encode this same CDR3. The CDR3 region has the DNA TGTGCCAGCACCCTTCTACAGGGCTATCAGCCCCAGCATTTT. Translation: CASTLLQGYQPQHF. The chain couples TRBV28 to TRBJ1-5; TRBD1 is a possible D gene (6 bases). The V gene lost 7 bases and the J gene lost 5 bases, with 15 bases spanning the gap. Germline CDR1 reads MDHEN; CDR2 reads SYDVKM. The CDR3 spans 14 residues.

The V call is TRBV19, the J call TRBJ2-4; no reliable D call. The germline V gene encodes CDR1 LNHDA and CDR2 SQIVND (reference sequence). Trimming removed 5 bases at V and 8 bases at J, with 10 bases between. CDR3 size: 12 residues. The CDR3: CASSAASHIQYF. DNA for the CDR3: TGTGCCAGTAGTGCCGCGTCGCACATTCAGTACTTC.

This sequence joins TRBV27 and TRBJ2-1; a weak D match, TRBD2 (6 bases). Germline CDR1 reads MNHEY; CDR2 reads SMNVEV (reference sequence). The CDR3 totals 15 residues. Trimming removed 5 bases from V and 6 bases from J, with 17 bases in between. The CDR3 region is CASSQTGLDSNEQFF. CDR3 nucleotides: TGTGCCAGCAGTCAGACGGGACTGGATTCCAATGAGCAGTTCTTC.

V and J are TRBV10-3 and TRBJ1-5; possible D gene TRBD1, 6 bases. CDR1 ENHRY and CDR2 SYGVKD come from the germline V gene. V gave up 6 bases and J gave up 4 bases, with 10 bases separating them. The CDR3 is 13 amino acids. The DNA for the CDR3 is TGTGCCATCAGGCGGACAGAAAATCAGCCCCAGCATTTT. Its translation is CAIRRTENQPQHF.

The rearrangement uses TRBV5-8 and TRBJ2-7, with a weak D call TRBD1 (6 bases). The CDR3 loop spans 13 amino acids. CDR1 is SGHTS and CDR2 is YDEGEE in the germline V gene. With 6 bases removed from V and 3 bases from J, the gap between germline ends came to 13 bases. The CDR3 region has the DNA TGTGCCAGCAACAGGGTCCTAGACTACGAGCAGTACTTC. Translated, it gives CASNRVLDYEQYF.